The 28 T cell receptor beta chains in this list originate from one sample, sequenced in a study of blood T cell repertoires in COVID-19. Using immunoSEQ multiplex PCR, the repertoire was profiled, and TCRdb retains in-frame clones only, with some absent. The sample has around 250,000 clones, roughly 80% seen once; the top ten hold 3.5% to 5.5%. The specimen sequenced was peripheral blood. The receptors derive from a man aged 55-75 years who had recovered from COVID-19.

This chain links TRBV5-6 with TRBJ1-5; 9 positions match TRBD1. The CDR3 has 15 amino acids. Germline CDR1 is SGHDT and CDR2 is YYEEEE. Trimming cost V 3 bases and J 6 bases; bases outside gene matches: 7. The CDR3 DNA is TGTGCCAGCAGCTCACAGGGGGCGGGCATTCAGCCCCAGCATTTT. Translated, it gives CASSSQGAGIQPQHF. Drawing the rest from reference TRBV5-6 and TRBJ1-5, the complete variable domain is DAGVTQSPTHLIKTRGQQVTLRCSPKSGHDTVSWYQQALGQGPQFIFQYYEEEERQRGNFPDRFSGHQFPNYSSELNVNALLLGDSALYLCASSSQGAGIQPQHFGDGTRLSIL.

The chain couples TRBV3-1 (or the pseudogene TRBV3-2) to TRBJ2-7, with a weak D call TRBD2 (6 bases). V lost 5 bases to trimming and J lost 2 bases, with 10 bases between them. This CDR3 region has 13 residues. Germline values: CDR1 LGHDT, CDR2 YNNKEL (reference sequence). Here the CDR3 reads CASSRDLAYEQYF. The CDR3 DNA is TGTGCCAGCAGCAGGGACTTAGCCTACGAGCAGTACTTC.

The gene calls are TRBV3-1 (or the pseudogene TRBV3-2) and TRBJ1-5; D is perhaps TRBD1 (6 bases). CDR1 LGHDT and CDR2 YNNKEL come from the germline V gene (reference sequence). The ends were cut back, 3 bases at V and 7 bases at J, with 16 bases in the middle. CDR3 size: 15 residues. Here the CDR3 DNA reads TGTGCCAGCAGCCAGGGGATTGGGGGCGGGCAGCCCCAGCATTTT. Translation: CASSQGIGGGQPQHF.

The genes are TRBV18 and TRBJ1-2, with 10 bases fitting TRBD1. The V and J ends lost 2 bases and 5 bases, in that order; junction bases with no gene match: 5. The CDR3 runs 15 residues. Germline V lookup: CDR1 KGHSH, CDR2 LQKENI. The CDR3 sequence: CASSPYDRGHYGYTF. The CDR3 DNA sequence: TGTGCCAGCTCACCATACGACAGGGGGCATTATGGCTACACCTTC.

Here the CDR3 reads CASSYYRAGATGELFF. CDR3 DNA: TGTGCCAGCAGTTATTACAGAGCGGGAGCGACCGGGGAGCTGTTTTTT. The chain links TRBV6-5 to TRBJ2-2, with TRBD2 identical over 8 bases. J lost 5 bases, V lost 3 bases, and 8 bases had no gene match. Germline CDR1 reads MNHEY; CDR2 reads SVGAGI. CDR3 length equals 16 residues.

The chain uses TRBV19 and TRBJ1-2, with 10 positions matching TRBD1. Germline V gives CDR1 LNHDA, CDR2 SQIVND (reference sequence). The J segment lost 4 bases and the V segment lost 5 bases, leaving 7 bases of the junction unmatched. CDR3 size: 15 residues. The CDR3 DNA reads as TGTGCCAGTAGTCCCGAAAGGACAGGGGGCTATGGCTACACCTTC. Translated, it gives CASSPERTGGYGYTF.

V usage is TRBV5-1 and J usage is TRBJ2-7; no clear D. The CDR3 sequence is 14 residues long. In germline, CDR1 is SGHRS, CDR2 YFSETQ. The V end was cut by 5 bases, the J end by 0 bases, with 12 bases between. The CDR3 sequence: CASSPRLSSYEQYF. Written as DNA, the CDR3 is TGCGCCAGCAGTCCCAGGTTGAGCTCCTACGAGCAGTACTTC.

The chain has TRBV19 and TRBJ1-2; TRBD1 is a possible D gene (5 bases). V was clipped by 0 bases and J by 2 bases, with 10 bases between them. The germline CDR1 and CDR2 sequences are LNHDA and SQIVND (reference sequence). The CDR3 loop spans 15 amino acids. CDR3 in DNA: TGTGCCAGTAGTATAGACAGGGAACAGAACTATGGCTACACCTTC. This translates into CASSIDREQNYGYTF.

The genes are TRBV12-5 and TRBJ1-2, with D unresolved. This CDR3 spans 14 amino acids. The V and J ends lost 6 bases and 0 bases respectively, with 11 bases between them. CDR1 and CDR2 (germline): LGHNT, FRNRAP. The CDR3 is CASGYEAANYGYTF. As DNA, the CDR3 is TGTGCTAGTGGCTACGAGGCAGCTAACTATGGCTACACCTTC.

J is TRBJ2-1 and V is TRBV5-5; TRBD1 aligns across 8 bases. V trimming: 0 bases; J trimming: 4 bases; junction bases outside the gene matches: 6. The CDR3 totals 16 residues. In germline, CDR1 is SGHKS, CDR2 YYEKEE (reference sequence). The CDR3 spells CASSLGAGGSYNEQFF. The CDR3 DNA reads TGTGCCAGCAGCTTGGGGGCAGGGGGCTCGTACAATGAGCAGTTCTTC.

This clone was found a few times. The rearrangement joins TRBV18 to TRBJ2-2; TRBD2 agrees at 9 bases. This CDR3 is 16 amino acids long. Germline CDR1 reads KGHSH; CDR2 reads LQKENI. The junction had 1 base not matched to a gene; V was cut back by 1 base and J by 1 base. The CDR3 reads CASSPRAGGNTGELFF. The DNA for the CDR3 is TGTGCCAGCTCACCACGAGCGGGAGGGAACACCGGGGAGCTGTTTTTT.

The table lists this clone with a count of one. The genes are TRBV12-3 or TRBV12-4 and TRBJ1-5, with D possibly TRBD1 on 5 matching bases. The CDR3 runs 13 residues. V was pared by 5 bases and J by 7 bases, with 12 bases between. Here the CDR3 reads CASSVGRGQPQHF. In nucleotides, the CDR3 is TGTGCCAGCAGTGTTGGGAGGGGCCAGCCCCAGCATTTT.

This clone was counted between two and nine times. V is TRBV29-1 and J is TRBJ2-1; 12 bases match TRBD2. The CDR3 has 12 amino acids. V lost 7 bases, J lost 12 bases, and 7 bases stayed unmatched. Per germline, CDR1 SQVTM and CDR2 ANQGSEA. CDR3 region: CSARTSGTLQFF. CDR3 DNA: TGCAGCGCCAGGACTAGCGGGACCCTGCAGTTCTTC.

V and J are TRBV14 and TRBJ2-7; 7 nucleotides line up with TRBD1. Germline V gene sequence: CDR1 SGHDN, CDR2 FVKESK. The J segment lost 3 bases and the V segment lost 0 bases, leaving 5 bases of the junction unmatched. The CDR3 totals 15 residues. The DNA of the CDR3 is TGTGCCAGCAGCCAAGATTGGCCAGGGGGCTACGAGCAGTACTTC. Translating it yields CASSQDWPGGYEQYF.

This CDR3 reads CASSVRTGNTGELFF. The CDR3 coding sequence is TGTGCCAGCAGCGTGAGGACAGGCAACACCGGGGAGCTGTTTTTT. The chain is built from TRBV9 and TRBJ2-2; 7 nucleotides agree with TRBD1. CDR3 length: 15 amino acids. Germline V lookup: CDR1 SGDLS, CDR2 YYNGEE. J lost 2 bases, V lost 2 bases, and 3 bases had no gene match.

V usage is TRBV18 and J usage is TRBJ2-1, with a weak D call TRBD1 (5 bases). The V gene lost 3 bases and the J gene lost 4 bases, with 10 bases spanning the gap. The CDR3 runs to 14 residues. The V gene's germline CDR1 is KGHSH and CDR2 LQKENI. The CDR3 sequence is CASSPGAVYNEQFF. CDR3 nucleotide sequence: TGTGCCAGCTCACCTGGGGCAGTTTACAATGAGCAGTTCTTC.

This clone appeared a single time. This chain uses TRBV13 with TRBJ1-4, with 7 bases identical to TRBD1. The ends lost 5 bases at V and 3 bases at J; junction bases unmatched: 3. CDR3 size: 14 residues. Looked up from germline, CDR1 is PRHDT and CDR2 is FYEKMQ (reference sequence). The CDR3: CASSLQGANEKLFF. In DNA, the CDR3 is TGTGCCAGCAGCCTTCAGGGGGCTAATGAAAAACTGTTTTTT.

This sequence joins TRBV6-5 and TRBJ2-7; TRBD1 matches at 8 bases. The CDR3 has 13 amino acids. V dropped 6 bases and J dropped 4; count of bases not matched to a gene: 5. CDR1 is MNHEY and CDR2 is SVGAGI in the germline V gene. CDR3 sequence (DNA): TGTGCCAGCAGGGACAGGGTTAAATACGAGCAGTACTTC. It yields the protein CASRDRVKYEQYF.

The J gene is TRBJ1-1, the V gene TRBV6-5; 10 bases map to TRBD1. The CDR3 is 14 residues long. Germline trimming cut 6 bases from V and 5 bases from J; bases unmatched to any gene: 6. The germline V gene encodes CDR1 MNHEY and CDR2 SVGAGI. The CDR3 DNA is TGTGCCAGCAGAACCGGGACAGGGGTTACTGAAGCTTTCTTT. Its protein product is CASRTGTGVTEAFF.

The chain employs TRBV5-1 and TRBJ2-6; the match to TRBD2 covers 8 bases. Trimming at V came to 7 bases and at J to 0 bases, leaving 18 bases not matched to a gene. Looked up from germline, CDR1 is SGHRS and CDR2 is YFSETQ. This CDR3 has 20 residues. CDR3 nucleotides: TGCGCCAGCCGACCTGTGGGCGTCGGGACTAGTGCCTCTGGGGCCAACGTCCTGACTTTC. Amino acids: CASRPVGVGTSASGANVLTF.

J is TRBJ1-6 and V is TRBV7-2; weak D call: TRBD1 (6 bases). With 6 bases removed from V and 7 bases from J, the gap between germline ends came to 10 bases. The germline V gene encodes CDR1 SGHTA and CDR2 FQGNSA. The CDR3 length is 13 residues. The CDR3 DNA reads TGTGCCAGCAGTGTCGGACAGAATTCACCCCTCCACTTT. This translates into CASSVGQNSPLHF.

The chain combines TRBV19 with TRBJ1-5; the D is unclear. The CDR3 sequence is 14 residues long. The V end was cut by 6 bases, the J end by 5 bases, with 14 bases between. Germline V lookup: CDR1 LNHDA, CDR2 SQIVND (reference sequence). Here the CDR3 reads CASRWGEGDQPQHF. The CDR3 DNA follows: TGTGCCAGTAGGTGGGGTGAGGGCGATCAGCCCCAGCATTTT. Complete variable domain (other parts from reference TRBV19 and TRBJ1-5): DGGITQSPKYLFRKEGQNVTLSCEQNLNHDAMYWYRQDPGQGLRLIYYSQIVNDFQKGDIAEGYSVSREKKESFPLTVTSAQKNPTAFYLCASRWGEGDQPQHFGDGTRLSIL.

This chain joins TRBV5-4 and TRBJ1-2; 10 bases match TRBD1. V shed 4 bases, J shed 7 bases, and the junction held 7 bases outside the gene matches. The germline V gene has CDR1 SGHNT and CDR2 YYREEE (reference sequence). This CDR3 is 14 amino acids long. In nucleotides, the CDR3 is TGTGCCAGCAGCCAAAACCGGGACAGGGGTGGCTACACCTTC. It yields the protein CASSQNRDRGGYTF.

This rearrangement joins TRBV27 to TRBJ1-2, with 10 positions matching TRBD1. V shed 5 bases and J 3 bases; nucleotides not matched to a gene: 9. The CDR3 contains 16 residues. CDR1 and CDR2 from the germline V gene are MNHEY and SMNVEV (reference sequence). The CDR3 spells CASSLSPGTGDYGYTF. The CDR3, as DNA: TGTGCCAGCAGTCTCAGTCCCGGGACAGGGGACTATGGCTACACCTTC.

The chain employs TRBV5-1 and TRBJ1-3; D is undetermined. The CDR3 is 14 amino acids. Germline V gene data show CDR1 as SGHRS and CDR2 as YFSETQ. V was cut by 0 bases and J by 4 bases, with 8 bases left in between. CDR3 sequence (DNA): TGCGCCAGCAGCTTGGGACCGGGGGGAAACACCATATATTTT. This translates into CASSLGPGGNTIYF. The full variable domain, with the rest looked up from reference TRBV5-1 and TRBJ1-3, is KAGVTQTPRYLIKTRGQQVTLSCSPISGHRSVSWYQQTPGQGLQFLFEYFSETQRNKGNFPGRFSGRQFSNSRSEMNVSTLELGDSALYLCASSLGPGGNTIYFGEGSWLTVV.

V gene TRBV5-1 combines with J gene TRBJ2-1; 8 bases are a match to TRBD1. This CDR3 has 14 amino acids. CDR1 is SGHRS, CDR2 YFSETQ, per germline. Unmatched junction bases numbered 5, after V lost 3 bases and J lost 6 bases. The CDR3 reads CASSYQGAVNEQFF. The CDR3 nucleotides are TGCGCCAGCAGCTACCAGGGGGCGGTCAATGAGCAGTTCTTC.

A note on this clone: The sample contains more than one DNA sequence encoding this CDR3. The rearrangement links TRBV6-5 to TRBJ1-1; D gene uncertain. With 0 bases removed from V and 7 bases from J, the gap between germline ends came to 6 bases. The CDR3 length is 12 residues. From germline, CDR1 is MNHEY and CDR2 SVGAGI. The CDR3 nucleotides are TGTGCCAGCAGTTACTCGAGAGGTGAAGCTTTCTTT. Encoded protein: CASSYSRGEAFF.

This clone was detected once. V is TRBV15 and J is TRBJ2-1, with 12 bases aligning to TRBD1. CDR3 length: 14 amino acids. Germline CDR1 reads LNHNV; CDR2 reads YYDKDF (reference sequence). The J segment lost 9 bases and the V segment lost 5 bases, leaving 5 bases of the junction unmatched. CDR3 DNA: TGTGCCACCAGCCGGGGACAGGGGGCGGTTGAGCAGTTCTTC. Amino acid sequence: CATSRGQGAVEQFF.